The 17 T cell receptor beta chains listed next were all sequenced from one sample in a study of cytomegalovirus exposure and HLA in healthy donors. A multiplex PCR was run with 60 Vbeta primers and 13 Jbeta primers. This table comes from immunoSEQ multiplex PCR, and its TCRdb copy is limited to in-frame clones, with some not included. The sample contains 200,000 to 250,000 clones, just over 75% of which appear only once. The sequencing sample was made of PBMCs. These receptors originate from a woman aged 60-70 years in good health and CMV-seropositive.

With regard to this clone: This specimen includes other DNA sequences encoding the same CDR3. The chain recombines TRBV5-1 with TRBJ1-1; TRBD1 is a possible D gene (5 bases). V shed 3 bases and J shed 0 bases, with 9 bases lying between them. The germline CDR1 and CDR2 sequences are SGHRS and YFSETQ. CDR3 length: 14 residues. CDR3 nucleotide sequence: TGCGCCAGCAGCTCCGACAGCTTGAACACTGAAGCTTTCTTT. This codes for CASSSDSLNTEAFF.

This chain's CDR3 is CASGQPRTEAFF. In DNA form, the CDR3 reads TGTGCCAGCGGACAGCCGAGAACTGAAGCTTTCTTT. V gene TRBV25-1 combines with J gene TRBJ1-1; tentatively, D is TRBD1 (6 bases). Germline V gene sequence: CDR1 MGHDK, CDR2 SYGVNS. The CDR3 contains 12 residues. With 8 bases removed from V and 5 bases from J, the gap between germline ends came to 12 bases.

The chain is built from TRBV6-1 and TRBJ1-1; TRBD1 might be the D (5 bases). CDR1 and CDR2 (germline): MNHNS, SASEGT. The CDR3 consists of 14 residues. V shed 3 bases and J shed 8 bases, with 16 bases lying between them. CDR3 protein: CASSDIRDSPEAFF. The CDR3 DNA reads TGTGCCAGCAGTGACATAAGAGACAGTCCCGAAGCTTTCTTT.

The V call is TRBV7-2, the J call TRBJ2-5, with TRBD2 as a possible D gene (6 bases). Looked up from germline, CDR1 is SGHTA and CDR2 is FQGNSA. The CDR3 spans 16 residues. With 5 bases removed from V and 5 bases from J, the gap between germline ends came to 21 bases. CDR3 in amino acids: CASSPPLLGGLETQYF. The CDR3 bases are TGTGCCAGCAGCCCCCCCCTTCTCGGGGGTCTCGAGACCCAGTACTTC.

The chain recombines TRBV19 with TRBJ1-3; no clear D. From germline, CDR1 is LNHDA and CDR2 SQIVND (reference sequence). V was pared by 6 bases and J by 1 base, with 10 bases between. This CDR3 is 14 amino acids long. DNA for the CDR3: TGTGCCAGTAGGGACCCGGGGTCTGGAAACACCATATATTTT. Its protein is CASRDPGSGNTIYF.

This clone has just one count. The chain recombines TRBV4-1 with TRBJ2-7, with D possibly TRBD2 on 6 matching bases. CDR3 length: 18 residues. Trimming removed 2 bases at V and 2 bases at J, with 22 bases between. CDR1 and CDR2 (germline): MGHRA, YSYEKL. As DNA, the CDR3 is TGCGCCAGCAGCCAAACGTTTCTCGTAGCGGACGATCCCTACGAGCAGTACTTC. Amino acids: CASSQTFLVADDPYEQYF.

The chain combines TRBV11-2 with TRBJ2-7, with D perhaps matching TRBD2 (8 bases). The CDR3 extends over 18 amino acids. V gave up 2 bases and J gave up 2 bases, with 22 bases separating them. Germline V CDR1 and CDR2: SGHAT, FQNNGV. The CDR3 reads CASSLSSGGAGDTYEQYF. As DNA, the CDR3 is TGTGCCAGCAGCTTATCCTCAGGGGGAGCGGGGGACACCTACGAGCAGTACTTC.

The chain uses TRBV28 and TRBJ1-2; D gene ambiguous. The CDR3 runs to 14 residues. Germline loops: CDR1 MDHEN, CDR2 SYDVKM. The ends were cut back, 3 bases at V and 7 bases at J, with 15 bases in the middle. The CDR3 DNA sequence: TGTGCCAGCAGTTTCCTCAGAGGCCCTCGTGGCTACACCTTC. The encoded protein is CASSFLRGPRGYTF.

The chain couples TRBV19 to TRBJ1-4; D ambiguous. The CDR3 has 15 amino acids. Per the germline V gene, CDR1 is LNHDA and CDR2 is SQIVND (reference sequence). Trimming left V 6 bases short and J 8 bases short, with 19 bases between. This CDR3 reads CASSTWGAVEEKLFF. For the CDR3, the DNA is TGTGCCAGTAGCACCTGGGGAGCGGTGGAGGAAAAACTGTTTTTT.

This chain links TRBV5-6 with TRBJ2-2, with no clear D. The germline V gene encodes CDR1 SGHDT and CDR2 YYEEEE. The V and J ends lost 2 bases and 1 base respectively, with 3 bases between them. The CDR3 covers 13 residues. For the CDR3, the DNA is TGTGCCAGCAGCTTCTGGAACACCGGGGAGCTGTTTTTT. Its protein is CASSFWNTGELFF.

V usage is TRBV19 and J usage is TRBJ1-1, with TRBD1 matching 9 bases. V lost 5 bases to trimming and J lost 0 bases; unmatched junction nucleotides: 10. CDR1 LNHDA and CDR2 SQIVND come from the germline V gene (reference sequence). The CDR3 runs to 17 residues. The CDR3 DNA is TGTGCCAGTAGTCGGGGACAGGGAAACTTCATGAACACTGAAGCTTTCTTT. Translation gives CASSRGQGNFMNTEAFF.

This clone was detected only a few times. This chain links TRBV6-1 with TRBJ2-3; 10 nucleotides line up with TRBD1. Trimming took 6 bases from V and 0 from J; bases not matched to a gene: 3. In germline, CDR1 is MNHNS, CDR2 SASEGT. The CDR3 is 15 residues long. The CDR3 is CASRKGQGSTDTQYF. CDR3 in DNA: TGTGCCAGCAGAAAGGGACAGGGGAGCACAGATACGCAGTATTTT.

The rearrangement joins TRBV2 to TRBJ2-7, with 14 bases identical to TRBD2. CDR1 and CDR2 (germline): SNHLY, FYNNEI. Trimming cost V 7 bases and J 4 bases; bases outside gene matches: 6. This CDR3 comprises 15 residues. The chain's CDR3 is CASTRGLAGEYEQYF. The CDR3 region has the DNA TGTGCCAGCACCCGGGGACTAGCGGGAGAGTACGAGCAGTACTTC.

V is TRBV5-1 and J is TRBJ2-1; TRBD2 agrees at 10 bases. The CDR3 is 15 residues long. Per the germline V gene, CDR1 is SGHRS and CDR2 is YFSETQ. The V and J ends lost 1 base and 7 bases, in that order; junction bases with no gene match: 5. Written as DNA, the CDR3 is TGCGCCAGCAGCTTGAAGCTAGCGGGGGTAAATGAGCAGTTCTTC. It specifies CASSLKLAGVNEQFF.

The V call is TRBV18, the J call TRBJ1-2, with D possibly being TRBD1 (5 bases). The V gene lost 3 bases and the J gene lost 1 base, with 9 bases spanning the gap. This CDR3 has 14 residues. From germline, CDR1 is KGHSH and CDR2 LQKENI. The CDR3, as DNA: TGTGCCAGCTCACCTTCCCAGGGTAACTATGGCTACACCTTC. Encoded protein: CASSPSQGNYGYTF.

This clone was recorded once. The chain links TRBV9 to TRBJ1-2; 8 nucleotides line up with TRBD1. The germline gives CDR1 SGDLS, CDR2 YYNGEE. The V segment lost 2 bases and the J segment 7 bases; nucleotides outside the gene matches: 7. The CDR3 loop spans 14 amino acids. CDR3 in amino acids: CASSVRTGGSGYTF. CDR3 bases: TGTGCCAGCAGCGTGAGAACAGGGGGTTCTGGCTACACCTTC.

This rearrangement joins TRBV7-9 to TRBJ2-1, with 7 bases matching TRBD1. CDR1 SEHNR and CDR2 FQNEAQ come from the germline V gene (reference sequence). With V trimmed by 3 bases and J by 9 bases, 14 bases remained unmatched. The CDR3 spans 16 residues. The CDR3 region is CASSLAARGFSGEQFF. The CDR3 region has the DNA TGTGCCAGCAGCTTGGCCGCCAGGGGGTTTTCCGGTGAGCAGTTCTTC.